These 9 T cell receptor beta chains were all obtained from the same sample, sequenced in a study of Ad26.COV2.S vaccination and SARS-CoV-2 variants. The protocol was immunoSEQ multiplex PCR, while the TCRdb copy is restricted to in-frame clones and leaves out a portion. The sample shows about 430,000 clones, about nine tenths of them seen only once. Treatment of the sample: roughly 18 received Ad26.COV2.S at low or high dose, single or two shots; roughly five received placebo; per-sample allocation not given. Samples came from day 63 after the first vaccine or placebo injection. The sample was peripheral blood, taken in a trial of Ad26.COV2.S vaccine versus placebo. The receptor source for this set is a person aged 18-60 years who received the Ad26.COV2.S COVID-19 vaccine or a placebo.

CDR3 protein: CASSVDASGPFNEQFF. CDR3 nucleotide sequence: TGTGCCAGCAGTGTAGATGCCAGCGGGCCTTTCAATGAGCAGTTCTTC. The chain joins TRBV2 to TRBJ2-1, with a weak D call TRBD2 (6 bases). Trimming cost V 4 bases and J 6 bases, with 19 bases left between them. Germline V CDR1 and CDR2: SNHLY, FYNNEI. CDR3 length: 16 residues.

The chain carries TRBV4-3 and TRBJ1-4; D is unclear. The CDR3 extends over 16 amino acids. Trimming took 0 bases from V and 0 from J, leaving 8 bases between them. The germline CDR1 and CDR2 sequences are LGHNA and YSLEER. The CDR3 region is CASSQDWSATNEKLFF. In DNA form, the CDR3 reads TGCGCCAGCAGCCAAGATTGGAGTGCAACTAATGAAAAACTGTTTTTT.

CDR3: CASNPGQSTYEQYF. Here the CDR3 DNA reads TGTGCCAGCAACCCAGGACAGAGCACCTACGAGCAGTACTTC. V is TRBV5-8 and J is TRBJ2-7; tentative D call: TRBD1 (6 bases). The germline CDR1 and CDR2 sequences are SGHTS and YDEGEE. The V end was cut by 6 bases, the J end by 2 bases, with 15 bases between. There are 14 residues in the CDR3. Looking up the rest from reference TRBV5-8 and TRBJ2-7 gives the full variable domain: EAGVTQSPTHLIKTRGQQATLRCSPISGHTSVYWYQQALGLGLQFLLWYDEGEERNRGNFPPRFSGRQFPNYSSELNVNALELEDSALYLCASNPGQSTYEQYFGPGTRLTVT.

The V and J genes are TRBV6-6 and TRBJ2-2; a weak D match, TRBD2 (5 bases). Trimming stripped 2 bases from V and 8 bases from J, with 6 bases between. Germline V gene lookup returns CDR1 MNHNY and CDR2 SVGAGI (reference sequence). The CDR3 totals 12 residues. The CDR3 sequence: CASSYPGGELFF. Here the CDR3 DNA reads TGTGCCAGCAGTTACCCGGGGGGGGAGCTGTTTTTT.

The chain joins TRBV7-9 to TRBJ2-1; TRBD2 aligns across 10 bases. Germline assignment: CDR1 SEHNR and CDR2 FQNEAQ (reference sequence). The junction had 5 bases not matched to a gene; V was cut back by 0 bases and J by 6 bases. The CDR3 extends over 16 amino acids. The DNA for the CDR3 is TGTGCCAGCAGCTTAGCGGCTAGCGGGAGAGTCAATGAGCAGTTCTTC. Translation gives CASSLAASGRVNEQFF.

The chain is built from TRBV7-2 and TRBJ2-7, with TRBD2 matching 9 bases. With V trimmed by 6 bases and J by 6 bases, 12 bases remained unmatched. Germline CDR1 reads SGHTA; CDR2 reads FQGNSA. This CDR3 spans 15 amino acids. CDR3 DNA sequence: TGTGCCAGCAGTCAGGGTAGCGGGAGCGTAGGCGAGCAGTACTTC. Translating it yields CASSQGSGSVGEQYF.

J is TRBJ2-3 and V is TRBV15; 7 bases line up with TRBD2. This CDR3 has 16 amino acids. J was trimmed by 6 bases and V by 0 bases; bases with no gene match: 9. Germline V gene sequence: CDR1 LNHNV, CDR2 YYDKDF (reference sequence). CDR3 sequence reads: CATSREGAGAGDTQYF. As DNA, the CDR3 is TGTGCCACCAGCAGAGAGGGTGCGGGAGCGGGGGATACGCAGTATTTT.

This sequence joins TRBV27 and TRBJ1-1, with 9 bases lining up with TRBD1. The CDR3 is 17 amino acids. Germline V gene sequence: CDR1 MNHEY, CDR2 SMNVEV (reference sequence). V trimming: 0 bases; J trimming: 1 base; junction bases outside the gene matches: 6. For the CDR3, the DNA is TGTGCCAGCAGTTTATCGCCATTGGACAGGGGGAACACTGAAGCTTTCTTT. Translation: CASSLSPLDRGNTEAFF.

About this clone itself: Compared with germline, one end of the junction differs, possibly owing to a read error. This chain uses TRBV7-7 with TRBJ1-1; no definite D call. CDR1 SSHAT and CDR2 FNYEAQ come from the germline V gene (reference sequence). This CDR3 has 13 residues. DNA for the CDR3: TGTGCTAGCAGCCCCAGCCCGAACACTGAAGCTTTCTTT. Translation: CASSPSPNTEAFF.